The 10 T cell receptor beta chains below were found in one sample sequenced in a study of OX40 agonist ivuxolimab in advanced cancers. Clones were read by immunoSEQ multiplex PCR, and TCRdb kept only the in-frame ones, dropping some. The sample lists around 38,000 clones, less than 85% seen once, with 7.6% in the top ten. This specimen consisted of CD4+ or CD8+ T cells sorted from blood, obtained in a trial of the OX40 agonist ivuxolimab. Receptor source: an adult with an advanced solid tumor such as melanoma, head and neck, liver or kidney cancer.

For this clone: One junction end does not reproduce the germline sequence, and a read error may be involved. The genes are TRBV5-1 and TRBJ1-1; D not resolved. The V gene's germline CDR1 is SGHRS and CDR2 YFSETQ. The CDR3 spans 14 residues. The chain's CDR3 is CASSLDAWNTEAFF. In DNA form, the CDR3 reads TGTGCCAGCAGCTTGGACGCATGGAACACTGAAGCTTTCTTT.

This clone was picked up a small number of times. The chain has TRBV5-1 and TRBJ2-1, with D possibly being TRBD2 (6 bases). Trimming removed 0 bases at V and 7 bases at J, with 11 bases between. Per germline, CDR1 SGHRS and CDR2 YFSETQ. The length of the CDR3 is 14 residues. The CDR3 reads CASSLDGSWNEQFF. Written as DNA, the CDR3 is TGCGCCAGCAGCTTGGACGGGAGTTGGAATGAGCAGTTCTTC. Together with reference TRBV5-1 and TRBJ2-1, the CDR3 gives the full variable domain: KAGVTQTPRYLIKTRGQQVTLSCSPISGHRSVSWYQQTPGQGLQFLFEYFSETQRNKGNFPGRFSGRQFSNSRSEMNVSTLELGDSALYLCASSLDGSWNEQFFGPGTRLTVL.

V gene TRBV25-1 combines with J gene TRBJ2-3, with 8 nucleotides matching TRBD2. V shed 4 bases, J shed 3 bases, and the junction held 3 bases outside the gene matches. CDR1 and CDR2 (germline): MGHDK, SYGVNS. The CDR3 runs to 14 residues. The DNA of the CDR3 is TGTGCCAGCAGTGGACTAGCGACTACAGATACGCAGTATTTT. It yields the protein CASSGLATTDTQYF.

The chain couples TRBV7-2 to TRBJ2-5, with 11 bases identical to TRBD2. Germline-derived CDR1 and CDR2 are SGHTA and FQGNSA. The CDR3 is 15 amino acids. Trimming took 1 base from V and 5 from J; bases not matched to a gene: 3. The CDR3 sequence is CASSLVGLAAETQYF. The CDR3 DNA follows: TGTGCCAGCAGCTTAGTGGGACTAGCGGCGGAGACCCAGTACTTC.

In DNA form, the CDR3 reads TGTGCCAGTAGTATAGTTGGGGCCAGGGCGGACACCGGCGGGGAGCTGTTTTTT. Translating gives CASSIVGARADTGGELFF. The genes are TRBV19 and TRBJ2-2; D is possibly TRBD1 (5 bases). Germline assignment: CDR1 LNHDA and CDR2 SQIVND (reference sequence). The CDR3 extends over 18 amino acids. Trimming removed 1 base from V and 7 bases from J, with 22 bases in between.

The CDR3 DNA sequence: TGTGCCAGCAGTTTAGGTTCAGACACTGAAGCTTTCTTT. This translates into CASSLGSDTEAFF. The chain recombines TRBV27 with TRBJ1-1, with no clear D. Trimming removed 2 bases from V and 3 bases from J, with 7 bases in between. CDR1 MNHEY and CDR2 SMNVEV come from the germline V gene (reference sequence). The CDR3 sequence is 13 residues long.

V gene TRBV7-8 combines with J gene TRBJ2-7, with 8 bases fitting TRBD1. Per the germline V gene, CDR1 is SGHVS and CDR2 is FQNEAQ. V gave up 5 bases and J gave up 6 bases; unmatched junction bases: 6. The CDR3 has 13 amino acids. The CDR3 region is CASSANRGFEQYF. The CDR3 DNA reads as TGTGCCAGCAGCGCAAACAGGGGGTTCGAGCAGTACTTC.

The rearrangement uses TRBV19 and TRBJ1-1, with no clear D. CDR1 LNHDA and CDR2 SQIVND come from the germline V gene (reference sequence). The length of the CDR3 is 12 residues. Trimming cost V 10 bases and J 8 bases, with 17 bases left between them. CDR3 protein: CATTLGIREAFF. In DNA, the CDR3 is TGTGCCACTACCCTTGGGATTCGAGAAGCTTTCTTT.

The chain carries TRBV11-2 and TRBJ1-4, with D perhaps TRBD1 (6 bases). Trimming removed 10 bases at V and 8 bases at J, with 20 bases between. CDR1 and CDR2 (germline): SGHAT, FQNNGV. The CDR3 contains 14 residues. This CDR3 is CATRRGPREEKLFF. The CDR3 bases are TGTGCCACCCGGCGGGGGCCCCGAGAGGAAAAACTGTTTTTT.

The chain uses TRBV2 and TRBJ2-6; 7 positions agree with TRBD1. This CDR3 contains 16 residues. The germline gives CDR1 SNHLY, CDR2 FYNNEI. The trim removed 4 bases at V and 0 bases at J, leaving 3 bases unmatched. The CDR3 nucleotides read TGTGCCAGCAGTGCTACAGGGGACTCTGGGGCCAACGTCCTGACTTTC. Translating gives CASSATGDSGANVLTF.